These T cell receptor beta chains were read from a single sample in a study of T cells after yellow fever vaccination. TCRdb redid the calling of the 5' RACE reads with MiXCR, one entry per CDR3 protein. In the table there are around 300,000 distinct CDR3 sequences, approximately 13% of which are singletons. The specimen comprised CD4+ T cells sorted from PBMCs, sampled 45 days after the yellow fever booster vaccination. The receptors here all came from a man aged 30-40 years who received the YFV17D yellow fever vaccine. Each CDR3 is given with its conserved first and last residue. D genes are given only for firm matches. Rows may omit the clone size; those that give it use once, few, many or a size class.

D | J | size | V | CDR3
. | TRBJ2-1 | . | TRBV5-1 | CASKTGKESSYNEQFF
TRBD1 | TRBJ1-2 | . | TRBV19 | CASTGTGGYGYTF
. | TRBJ1-2 | . | TRBV14 | CASSPKWTAIYGYTF
. | TRBJ1-6 | . | TRBV5-5 | CASSWAELSNSPLHF
TRBD2 | TRBJ2-4 | few | TRBV15 | CATSSRLAGGKNIQYF
. | TRBJ1-2 | . | TRBV6-1 | CASNQRALDVGYTF
TRBD2 | TRBJ2-5 | few | TRBV7-2 | CASIPSGLTQETQYF
. | TRBJ1-1 | . | TRBV5-4 | CASSLGDVRPGRIGFWSNTEAFF
TRBD2 | TRBJ2-1 | many | TRBV20-1 | CSARSPLAGASNEQFF
TRBD1 | TRBJ2-7 | few | TRBV18 | CASSPRTGSSYEQYF
. | TRBJ1-1 | . | TRBV6-5 | CASSYSAVRRNTEAFF
. | TRBJ1-6 | few | TRBV12-3/TRBV12-4 | CASSQPGNSPLHF
TRBD2 | TRBJ2-3 | . | TRBV18 | CASSPPLAGGIVDTQYF
. | TRBJ2-1 | few | TRBV7-2 | CASSFLGSSLGNEQFF
. | TRBJ2-2 | . | TRBV9 | CASSVALGNTGELFF
TRBD2 | TRBJ2-1 | . | TRBV12-5 | CASGLITGTSGLDWWNEQFF
. | TRBJ2-1 | many | TRBV20-1 | CSATQGGGSYNEQFF
TRBD1 | TRBJ2-7 | few | TRBV7-9 | CASSRTGVSYEQYF
. | TRBJ2-2 | many | TRBV12-3/TRBV12-4 | CASSRGTGELFF
. | TRBJ2-7 | . | TRBV18 | CASSPGNLGEQYF
. | TRBJ1-4 | . | TRBV7-2 | CASSLVGTQNEKLFF
TRBD2 | TRBJ2-7 | . | TRBV15 | CATSSQLAGLYEQYF
TRBD2 | TRBJ2-1 | few | TRBV29-1 | CSVEKGLPNEQFF
TRBD2 | TRBJ2-1 | . | TRBV14 | CASSQVTSGRGEQFF
. | TRBJ2-7 | few | TRBV2 | CASSEGGRQYF
TRBD2 | TRBJ2-2 | few | TRBV27 | CASSFLVSGSRAGELFF
. | TRBJ2-1 | . | TRBV9 | CASSVDGSPSLGEQFF
TRBD2 | TRBJ2-3 | few | TRBV4-1 | CASSQGGVAGGATDTQYF
. | TRBJ2-1 | few | TRBV12-3/TRBV12-4 | CASSGGHQQFF
TRBD2 | TRBJ2-7 | . | TRBV29-1 | CSVKTSSYEQYF